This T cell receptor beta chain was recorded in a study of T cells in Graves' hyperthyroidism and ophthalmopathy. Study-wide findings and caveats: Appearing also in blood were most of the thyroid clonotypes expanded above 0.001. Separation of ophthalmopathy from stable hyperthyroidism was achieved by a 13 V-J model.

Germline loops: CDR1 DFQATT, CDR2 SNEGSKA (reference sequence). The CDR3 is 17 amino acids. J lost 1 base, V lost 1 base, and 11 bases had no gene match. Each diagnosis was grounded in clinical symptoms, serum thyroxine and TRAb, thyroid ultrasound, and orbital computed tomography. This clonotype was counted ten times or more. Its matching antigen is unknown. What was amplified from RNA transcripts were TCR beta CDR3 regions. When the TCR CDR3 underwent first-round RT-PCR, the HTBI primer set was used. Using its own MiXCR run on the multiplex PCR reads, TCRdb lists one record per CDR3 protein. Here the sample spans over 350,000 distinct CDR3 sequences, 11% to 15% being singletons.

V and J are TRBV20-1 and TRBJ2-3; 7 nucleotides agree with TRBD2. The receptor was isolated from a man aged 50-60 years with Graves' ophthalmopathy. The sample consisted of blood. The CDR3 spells CSARGSGPGLRTDTQYF. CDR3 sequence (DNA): TGCAGTGCTAGAGGTTCCGGTCCGGGACTACGCACAGATACGCAGTATTTT.